This T cell receptor beta chain emerged from a study of PD-1 blockade in classical Hodgkin lymphoma. Germline CDR1 and CDR2: MDHEN and SYDVKM. V was trimmed by 2 bases and J by 5 bases, leaving 3 bases between them. This CDR3 is built from 11 residues. This clone occurred a few times. In the same sample, other DNA sequences code for this CDR3. Stated time point: cycle 4 day 1 (C4D1), after 5 to 7 weeks of nivolumab. With no exception, relapse followed autologous stem cell transplantation in all patients, and brentuximab vedotin exposure varied. Method: immunoSEQ multiplex PCR; TCRdb's copy keeps in-frame clones and lacks some. The sample has just under 65,000 clones, around nine tenths seen once; the top ten hold more than 7.5%.

The chain combines TRBV28 with TRBJ2-5; no firm D call. The TCR comes from a human donor with classical Hodgkin lymphoma. The input for sequencing was peripheral blood mononuclear cells (PBMCs), taken before the fourth cycle of nivolumab. The CDR3 sequence: CASSLRETQYF. CDR3 DNA sequence: TGTGCCAGCAGTTTACGGGAGACCCAGTACTTC.